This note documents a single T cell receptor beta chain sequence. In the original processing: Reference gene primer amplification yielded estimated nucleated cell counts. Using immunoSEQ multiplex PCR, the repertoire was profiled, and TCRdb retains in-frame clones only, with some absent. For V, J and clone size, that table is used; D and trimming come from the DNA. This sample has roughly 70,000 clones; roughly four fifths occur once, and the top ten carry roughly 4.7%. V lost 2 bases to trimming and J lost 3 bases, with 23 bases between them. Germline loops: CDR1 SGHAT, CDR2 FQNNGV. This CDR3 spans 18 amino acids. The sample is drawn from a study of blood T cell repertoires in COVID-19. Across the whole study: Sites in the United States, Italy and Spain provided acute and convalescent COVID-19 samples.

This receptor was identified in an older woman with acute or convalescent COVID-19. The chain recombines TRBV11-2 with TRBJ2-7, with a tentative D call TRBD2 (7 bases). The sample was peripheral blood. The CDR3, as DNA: TGTGCCAGCAGCTTATCAGGGGCGAGACTAGCTAACTTCTACGAGCAGTACTTC. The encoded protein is CASSLSGARLANFYEQYF. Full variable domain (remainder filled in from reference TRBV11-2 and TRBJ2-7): EAGVAQSPRYKIIEKRQSVAFWCNPISGHATLYWYQQILGQGPKLLIQFQNNGVVDDSQLPKDRFSAERLKGVDSTLKIQPAKLEDSAVYLCASSLSGARLANFYEQYFGPGTRLTVT.